This T cell receptor (beta chain) was identified in a study of T cells in women clearing cervical HPV infection. The table came from immunoSEQ multiplex PCR; TCRdb's copy has only in-frame clones and leaves some out. This sample's table reports 18,000 or so clones. The TCR originated in a woman between 18 and 75 years old with a cervical HPV16 infection that either progressed to CIN3+ or cleared (not recorded which). Sequenced input: blood buffy coat.

The CDR3 loop is CASSQELAGGSDTQYF. The CDR3 DNA, read in part, is TGTGCCAGCAGCCAGGAACTAGCGGGGGGGTCAGATACG. V gene TRBV4-2 combines with J gene TRBJ2-3, with 13 bases lining up with TRBD2. Sequencing ends 3 residues short of the CDR3 end; the germline J gene provides the rest. The CDR3 has 16 amino acids. Germline loops: CDR1 LGHNA, CDR2 YNFKEQ. V was pared by 3 bases and J by 4 bases, with 4 bases of the junction left unmatched.